This TCR beta chain was sequenced in a study of blood T cell repertoires in COVID-19. Overall study context: Spain, Italy and the United States supplied samples that represented acute and convalescent COVID-19.

Per the authors' pipeline: By means of reference gene primer amplification, nucleated cell counts were estimated. The data were produced by immunoSEQ multiplex PCR, yet TCRdb's version contains in-frame clones alone and is incomplete. The V and J calls and clone size are taken from that table; D and trimming were inferred from the DNA. The table shows around 480,000 clones, with around 88% occurring only once. One Seattle source followed patients from active infection through their disease course. The germline V gene has CDR1 SGHDT and CDR2 YYEEEE. This CDR3 has 15 residues. V lost 0 bases and J lost 12, with 19 bases in between.

This clonotype originated in a woman aged 45-59 years with COVID-19, enrolled during active disease. The chain couples TRBV5-6 to TRBJ2-1, with a tentative D call TRBD1 (5 bases). The sequenced material came from peripheral blood. The CDR3 DNA reads TGTGCCAGCAGCTTGGAGGGCAGGGCACCGAGAGGGCAGTTCTTC. Translation: CASSLEGRAPRGQFF. The complete variable domain, with remaining parts taken from reference TRBV5-6 and TRBJ2-1, reads DAGVTQSPTHLIKTRGQQVTLRCSPKSGHDTVSWYQQALGQGPQFIFQYYEEEERQRGNFPDRFSGHQFPNYSSELNVNALLLGDSALYLCASSLEGRAPRGQFFGPGTRLTVL.